What follows is one T cell receptor beta chain and its context. Its antigen remains undetermined. Base qualities are missing; no much larger clone stands one base away. The collaborating institutions used their own protocols to collect whole blood in K2EDTA tubes. For TCRbeta analysis, collaborators shipped samples as frozen whole blood, isolated PBMCs, or DNA extracted from either of those sample types. CDR1 and CDR2 (MNHEY, SVGAGI) derive from the germline V gene. V is cut back by 6 bases and J by 4 bases, with 11 bases in the junction unmatched. The CDR3 spans 15 residues, from the cysteine through the phenylalanine. Only the CDR3 DNA is retained, 45 bases long and in frame from the first base. TCRbeta CDR3 regions were amplified from genomic DNA by means of the immunoSEQ Assay, a bias-controlled multiplex PCR. Processing in the source paper ran as follows. The number of nucleated cells in each sample was estimated from the amplification of reference gene primers within the assay. To quantify the absolute abundance of each unique TCRbeta CDR3 rearrangement, sequence reads were collapsed and filtered. Productive Simpson clonality was computed per sample as the square root of Simpson's diversity index over productive rearrangements. Entries here come from immuneACCESS through TCRdb and include only in-frame sequences with V and J called. Some clones fail to appear in such tables; in the studies checked, an unresolved V gene covers under half of the shortfall, and the cause of the remainder is unknown. For V, J and clone size, that table is used; D and trimming come from the DNA. Across this sample there are about 210,000 clones, with roughly 86% seen only once. The top ten clones comprise 3% of the sample.

These data originate in a study of blood T cell repertoires in COVID-19 (TCRdb year 2020). Background on the whole study: Samples from collaborators originated in the United States, Italy and Spain and spanned both the acute and convalescent phases of COVID-19. The material from the prospective study consisted of cDNA or gDNA derived from T cells, B-cell-depleted T cells, or PBMCs. Deeply sampled blood TCRbeta repertoires from subjects exposed to, actively infected with, or recovered from COVID-19 were included in the dataset. A freely available public database, intended as a resource for researchers studying the immune response to SARS-CoV-2, is where the repertoires were released. Samples were obtained from the ongoing ImmuneRACE study (first 160 participants) and from some 1,200 subjects provided by 6 global collaborators. Nearly every sample came with metadata listing a de-identified subject ID, COVID-19 status, age in years and sex. Where HLA class I and class II types were available, the types were taken from metadata supplied by the sample provider, not from assay-based typing.

Study-level results and caveats: The quantity of clinical and demographic metadata differed by source and by participant and was supplied without curation.

Sequenced input: peripheral blood. This sequence uses TRBV6-5 and TRBJ2-7; TRBD1 aligns with 8 central bases. The receptor was derived from a man between 60 and 75 years old with acute or convalescent COVID-19. The nucleotide sequence reads TGTGCCAGCAGGCCTACCGGGACAGGAGATTACGAGCAGTACTTC. Its translation is CASRPTGTGDYEQYF.